What follows is one TCR beta chain and its context. This sample stems from a study of control samples from healthy donors and cancer patients. This table comes from immunoSEQ multiplex PCR, and its TCRdb copy is limited to in-frame clones, with some not included. The sample has about 52,000 clones, 85% to 95% seen once. Germline values: CDR1 LNHDA, CDR2 SQIVND (reference sequence). The CDR3 has 18 residues. Between the trimmed V and J ends, which lost 3 bases and 0 bases, there was a span of 20 bases. The TCR originated in a man between 25 and 39 years old in good health. Sequenced sample: blood. The chain links TRBV19 to TRBJ1-2; maybe TRBD1 (6 bases). The CDR3 coding sequence is TGTGCCAGTAGTATCACGGGACAACCGTTCGTAGCTAACTATGGCTACACCTTC. Amino acid sequence: CASSITGQPFVANYGYTF. Drawing the rest from reference TRBV19 and TRBJ1-2, the complete variable domain is DGGITQSPKYLFRKEGQNVTLSCEQNLNHDAMYWYRQDPGQGLRLIYYSQIVNDFQKGDIAEGYSVSREKKESFPLTVTSAQKNPTAFYLCASSITGQPFVANYGYTFGSGTRLTVV.